The 28 T cell receptor beta chains listed next were all sequenced from one sample in a study of blood T cell repertoires in COVID-19. Assay used: immunoSEQ multiplex PCR; TCRdb lists only in-frame clones, some missing. Seen here are over 200,000 clones, 80% to 85% observed once, and the top ten hold 15% to 20%. Source material: peripheral blood. These receptors all come from a woman of 80 years or more with active or convalescent COVID-19.

This clone was detected only once. The rearrangement uses TRBV7-2 and TRBJ1-2; 8 bases match TRBD1. Germline V gene data show CDR1 as SGHTA and CDR2 as FQGNSA. The CDR3 spans 13 residues. The J segment lost 8 bases and the V segment lost 2 bases, leaving 4 bases of the junction unmatched. The CDR3 sequence: CASSLRTGLGYTF. CDR3 coding DNA: TGTGCCAGCAGCTTAAGGACAGGGCTGGGCTACACCTTC.

The rearrangement joins TRBV5-1 to TRBJ2-1; weak D call: TRBD1 (6 bases). Germline V gives CDR1 SGHRS, CDR2 YFSETQ. The CDR3 is made up of 16 amino acids. Trimming took off 5 bases at V and 4 bases at J, with 19 bases between the two ends. The CDR3 sequence is CASRLTPGTQYNEQFF. The CDR3 region has the DNA TGCGCCAGCAGATTAACTCCCGGGACACAATACAATGAGCAGTTCTTC.

This clone was found once. The rearrangement links TRBV6-2 or TRBV6-3 to TRBJ2-1; 9 positions agree with TRBD2. The CDR3 length is 15 residues. Trimming removed 9 bases from V and 8 bases from J; junction bases left unmatched: 14. From germline, CDR1 is MNHEY and CDR2 SVGEGT. CDR3 sequence: CASSHRVAGAYEQFF. The DNA of the CDR3 is TGTGCCAGTAGTCATAGAGTAGCGGGAGCATATGAGCAGTTCTTC.

This clone was observed a handful of times. Different DNA sequences within this sample yield the same CDR3. The V call is TRBV2, the J call TRBJ1-5; D is unclear. The V gene lost 8 bases and the J gene lost 0 bases, with 8 bases spanning the gap. CDR1 and CDR2 (germline): SNHLY, FYNNEI. CDR3 length equals 13 residues. CDR3 region: CASGTVSNQPQHF. CDR3 DNA sequence: TGTGCCAGCGGTACGGTTAGCAATCAGCCCCAGCATTTT. The variable domain in full, with the rest retrieved from reference TRBV2 and TRBJ1-5, is EPEVTQTPSHQVTQMGQEVILRCVPISNHLYFYWYRQILGQKVEFLVSFYNNEISEKSEIFDDQFSVERPDGSNFTLKIRSTKLEDSAMYFCASGTVSNQPQHFGDGTRLSIL.

J is TRBJ2-5 and V is TRBV28; D may be TRBD1 (5 bases). CDR1 is MDHEN, CDR2 SYDVKM, per germline. This CDR3 spans 13 amino acids. V lost 6 bases, J lost 1 base, and 9 bases lay in between. CDR3 nucleotide sequence: TGTGCCAGCAGGGCAGGGTTCCAAGAGACCCAGTACTTC. This encodes CASRAGFQETQYF.

This chain uses TRBV11-3 with TRBJ2-1; TRBD1 agrees at 9 bases. This CDR3 region has 15 residues. Germline values: CDR1 SGHNT, CDR2 YENEEA. V lost 5 bases and J lost 7; bases outside the gene matches: 9. The CDR3, as DNA: TGTGCCAGCAGCCACCCTCGACAGGGGGAGAATGAGCAGTTCTTC. It yields the protein CASSHPRQGENEQFF.

The table lists this clone with a count of one. The genes are TRBV7-3 and TRBJ1-1; 9 bases map to TRBD1. Germline loops: CDR1 SGHTA, CDR2 FQGTGA. With 6 bases clipped from V and 8 bases from J, the junction kept 7 bases outside the gene matches. CDR3 length: 13 residues. The CDR3 nucleotides read TGTGCCAGCAGTATCGGGACAGGGTCCGAAGCTTTCTTT. Its translation is CASSIGTGSEAFF. The whole variable domain, filled in from reference TRBV7-3 and TRBJ1-1, reads GAGVSQTPSNKVTEKGKYVELRCDPISGHTALYWYRQSLGQGPEFLIYFQGTGAADDSGLPNDRFFAVRPEGSVSTLKIQRTERGDSAVYLCASSIGTGSEAFFGQGTRLTVV.

The DNA for the CDR3 is TGTGCCAGCACCCGCCGCGGGGGGTCGAACACTGAAGCTTTCTTT. This translates into CASTRRGGSNTEAFF. The chain employs TRBV5-4 and TRBJ1-1; a possible D gene is TRBD1 (5 bases). This CDR3 comprises 15 residues. The V end lost 6 bases, the J end lost 1 base, and 16 bases lay between the germline ends. CDR1 is SGHNT and CDR2 is YYREEE in the germline V gene (reference sequence).

The gene calls are TRBV11-3 and TRBJ1-3, with 9 bases matching TRBD1. V was pared by 8 bases and J by 3 bases, with 11 bases of the junction left unmatched. Germline loops: CDR1 SGHNT, CDR2 YENEEA. CDR3 length: 16 residues. CDR3 loop: CASVASGQGYGNTIYF. The CDR3 DNA follows: TGTGCCAGCGTGGCATCGGGACAGGGATATGGAAACACCATATATTTT.

This clone was counted once. This chain uses TRBV7-2 with TRBJ2-3; TRBD2 aligns across 7 bases. The CDR3 is 12 amino acids. Germline values: CDR1 SGHTA, CDR2 FQGNSA. After removal of 6 bases from V and 13 bases from J, the junction contained 10 bases not matched to a gene. The CDR3 sequence is CASSSPGLSKYF. For the CDR3, the DNA is TGTGCCAGCAGTTCGCCGGGACTATCGAAGTATTTT.

The rearrangement joins TRBV11-3 to TRBJ2-1; 11 bases agree with TRBD2. V was pared by 0 bases and J by 3 bases, with 1 base of the junction left unmatched. The CDR3 totals 16 residues. Germline CDR1 and CDR2: SGHNT and YENEEA. The chain's CDR3 is CASSLDGTSGYNEQFF. As DNA, the CDR3 is TGTGCCAGCAGCTTAGATGGGACTAGCGGCTACAATGAGCAGTTCTTC.

V gene TRBV28 combines with J gene TRBJ2-3; 7 bases align to TRBD1. Germline CDR1 and CDR2: MDHEN and SYDVKM. The CDR3 has 19 residues. V dropped 6 bases and J dropped 1; count of bases not matched to a gene: 19. The CDR3 loop reads CASSSTYPLDRDGTDTQYF. In nucleotides, the CDR3 is TGTGCCAGCAGCTCCACCTACCCCCTCGACAGGGACGGCACAGATACGCAGTATTTT.

The J gene is TRBJ2-1, the V gene TRBV5-1; a weak D match, TRBD1 (6 bases). V lost 4 bases and J lost 7, with 15 bases in between. Germline CDR1 is SGHRS and CDR2 is YFSETQ. CDR3 length equals 14 residues. CDR3 nucleotide sequence: TGCGCCAGCAGCCCGGAACAGGGTTGGAATGAGCAGTTCTTC. It yields the protein CASSPEQGWNEQFF.

V is TRBV3-1 (or the pseudogene TRBV3-2) and J is TRBJ1-1; D is uncertain. The length of the CDR3 is 13 residues. Trimming pared 4 bases from V and 3 bases from J, leaving 9 bases between. The V gene's germline CDR1 is LGHDT and CDR2 YNNKEL (reference sequence). The CDR3 sequence is CASSPHSHTEAFF. In DNA, the CDR3 is TGTGCCAGCAGCCCCCATAGTCACACTGAAGCTTTCTTT.

The chain combines TRBV12-3 or TRBV12-4 with TRBJ1-4; possibly TRBD1 for D (5 bases). Trimming took off 6 bases at V and 8 bases at J, with 10 bases between the two ends. This CDR3 is built from 12 residues. The CDR3 bases are TGTGCCAGCAGAGCAAACAGGGAAAAACTGTTTTTT. Residues: CASRANREKLFF.

This clone came up a few times. Written as DNA, the CDR3 is TGTGCCAGCAGTTTATCCCGGACACCGAACTATGGCTACACCTTC. Protein: CASSLSRTPNYGYTF. The chain combines TRBV27 with TRBJ1-2; perhaps TRBD1 as D (5 bases). The germline V and J ends were trimmed by 0 bases and 2 bases, with 10 bases remaining between them. CDR3 length: 15 amino acids. The germline gives CDR1 MNHEY, CDR2 SMNVEV (reference sequence).

This clone has a single count. The chain carries TRBV5-4 and TRBJ2-3, with 12 nucleotides matching TRBD2. Germline values: CDR1 SGHNT, CDR2 YYREEE (reference sequence). V gave up 1 base and J gave up 4 bases; unmatched junction bases: 4. This CDR3 has 16 amino acids. This CDR3 is CASSLQTSGSADTQYF. The CDR3 region has the DNA TGTGCCAGCAGCTTGCAGACTAGCGGGAGTGCAGATACGCAGTATTTT.

The genes are TRBV6-2 or TRBV6-3 and TRBJ1-6; 11 positions agree with TRBD1. Germline CDR1 and CDR2: MNHEY and SVGEGT. Trimming removed 2 bases from V and 9 bases from J; junction bases left unmatched: 3. The CDR3 runs to 15 residues. The CDR3 nucleotides read TGTGCCAGCAGTTACGGACAGGGGGCTAGTTCACCCCTCCACTTT. This translates into CASSYGQGASSPLHF.

The rearrangement links TRBV7-9 to TRBJ2-7, with 8 nucleotides matching TRBD2. Per the germline V gene, CDR1 is SEHNR and CDR2 is FQNEAQ (reference sequence). With 1 base clipped from V and 0 bases from J, the junction kept 8 bases outside the gene matches. The CDR3 is 17 amino acids. CDR3 sequence (DNA): TGTGCCAGCAGCTTAGATCATGGGCTAGCGGGCTCCTACGAGCAGTACTTC. It specifies CASSLDHGLAGSYEQYF.

The CDR3 DNA reads TGTGCCAGCTCACCGAGGAGCGGGGGAGAGGCCGAGCAGTACTTC. This translates into CASSPRSGGEAEQYF. This sequence joins TRBV18 and TRBJ2-7, with TRBD2 identical over 8 bases. Trimming at V came to 3 bases and at J to 6 bases, leaving 10 bases not matched to a gene. The CDR3 consists of 15 residues. In germline, CDR1 is KGHSH, CDR2 LQKENI.

The genes are TRBV6-5 and TRBJ1-2; 9 nucleotides match TRBD1. The V segment lost 6 bases and the J segment 3 bases; nucleotides outside the gene matches: 5. Germline V gives CDR1 MNHEY, CDR2 SVGAGI. The CDR3 length is 14 residues. For the CDR3, the DNA is TGTGCCAGCAGGAGACAGGGGGTGGACTATGGCTACACCTTC. Translated: CASRRQGVDYGYTF.

This chain uses TRBV4-1 with TRBJ2-3, with 9 bases matching TRBD2. The CDR3 is made up of 16 amino acids. CDR1 is MGHRA and CDR2 is YSYEKL in the germline V gene. V was clipped by 1 base and J by 2 bases; unmatched bases: 4. The CDR3 coding sequence is TGCGCCAGCAGCCAAGGTAGCGGGAGAGTCACAGATACGCAGTATTTT. Its protein product is CASSQGSGRVTDTQYF.

The chain has TRBV6-1 and TRBJ2-6; D remains unclear. In germline, CDR1 is MNHNS, CDR2 SASEGT. V shed 3 bases and J shed 0 bases, with 12 bases lying between them. The CDR3 contains 17 residues. CDR3 sequence (DNA): TGTGCCAGCAGTGACCTGGGCACGACCTCTGGGGCCAACGTCCTGACTTTC. Amino acid sequence: CASSDLGTTSGANVLTF.

The V gene is TRBV10-3, the J gene TRBJ1-1, with a weak D call TRBD1 (5 bases). Germline assignment: CDR1 ENHRY and CDR2 SYGVKD. The CDR3 totals 15 residues. The V gene lost 1 base and the J gene lost 5 bases, with 14 bases spanning the gap. CDR3 amino acids: CAISEWQGGQTEAFF. The DNA of the CDR3 is TGTGCCATCAGTGAGTGGCAGGGAGGTCAAACTGAAGCTTTCTTT.

The J gene is TRBJ2-7, the V gene TRBV7-2; D might be TRBD2 (5 bases). Germline CDR1 is SGHTA and CDR2 is FQGNSA. The V end was cut by 2 bases, the J end by 4 bases, with 15 bases between. This CDR3 region has 15 residues. CDR3 sequence (DNA): TGTGCCAGCAGCTTAACGACGTCCTCGGGGTACGAGCAGTACTTC. It translates to CASSLTTSSGYEQYF.

The V gene is TRBV5-5, the J gene TRBJ1-3; D unresolved. Looked up from germline, CDR1 is SGHKS and CDR2 is YYEKEE (reference sequence). The CDR3 consists of 13 residues. Deletions cut 1 base from V and 4 bases from J, with 6 bases between. DNA of the CDR3: TGTGCCAGCAGCTTGACCGGGGGAAACACCATATATTTT. Its translation: CASSLTGGNTIYF.

The genes are TRBV3-1 (or the pseudogene TRBV3-2) and TRBJ1-2; no reliable D call. Germline V lookup: CDR1 LGHDT, CDR2 YNNKEL (reference sequence). This CDR3 has 14 residues. The V and J ends lost 1 base and 0 bases respectively, with 6 bases between them. The CDR3 here is CASSQAQANYGYTF. DNA for the CDR3: TGTGCCAGCAGCCAAGCGCAGGCTAACTATGGCTACACCTTC.

This chain links TRBV10-3 with TRBJ1-1; TRBD1 matches at 9 bases. CDR3 length: 14 residues. Germline V gene data show CDR1 as ENHRY and CDR2 as SYGVKD. V trimming: 7 bases; J trimming: 1 base; junction bases outside the gene matches: 4. The CDR3 coding sequence is TGTGCCATCACCCTGGGACAGGGGAACACTGAAGCTTTCTTT. It encodes CAITLGQGNTEAFF.